These T cell receptor beta chains were read from a single sample in a study of shared clonotypes between healthy human individuals. Method: immunoSEQ multiplex PCR; TCRdb's copy keeps in-frame clones and lacks some. The data contain roughly 100,000 clones, 65% to 75% of them singletons. The specimen was memory CD8+ T cells sorted from blood. These receptors all come from a young woman in good health. The CDR3 runs from the conserved cysteine through the conserved F or W. The D gene is left open where the match is weak. For some rows the clone size is stated as once, few or many, or as a class when expanded; others skip it.

clone size: many
V gene: TRBV13
J gene: TRBJ1-3
D gene: TRBD1
CDR3 protein: CASSQRGGGDSTIYF
CDR3 DNA: TGTGCCAGCAGCCAGCGAGGAGGGGGCGATAGCACCATATATTTT

clone size: few
V gene: TRBV6-4
J gene: TRBJ2-3
D gene: -
CDR3 protein: CASSLGATDTQYF
CDR3 DNA: TGTGCCAGCAGTCTCGGGGCCACAGATACGCAGTATTTT

clone size: -
V gene: TRBV27
J gene: TRBJ2-1
D gene: TRBD2
CDR3 protein: CASSHGTSGSSGNEQFF
CDR3 DNA: TGTGCCAGCAGTCACGGGACTAGCGGGAGTTCGGGCAATGAGCAGTTCTTC

clone size: -
V gene: TRBV10-2
J gene: TRBJ2-7
D gene: -
CDR3 protein: CASSSDLYEQYF
CDR3 DNA: TGCGCCAGCAGCAGTGATCTCTACGAGCAGTACTTC

clone size: few
V gene: TRBV27
J gene: TRBJ2-1
D gene: -
CDR3 protein: CASSSPIIRGRSDYNEQFF
CDR3 DNA: TGTGCCAGCAGTTCCCCGATTATCCGCGGACGGTCCGACTACAATGAGCAGTTCTTC

clone size: -
V gene: TRBV7-9
J gene: TRBJ2-3
D gene: -
CDR3 protein: CASSSGLPDTQYF
CDR3 DNA: TGTGCCAGCAGCTCCGGACTACCAGATACGCAGTATTTT

clone size: few
V gene: TRBV6-4
J gene: TRBJ2-2
D gene: -
CDR3 protein: CASSDSSSGELFF
CDR3 DNA: TGTGCCAGCAGTGACTCCTCTTCCGGGGAGCTGTTTTTT

clone size: -
V gene: TRBV2
J gene: TRBJ1-6
D gene: -
CDR3 protein: CASSEEGLSPLHF
CDR3 DNA: TGTGCCAGCAGTGAAGAGGGGCTTTCACCCCTCCACTTT

clone size: -
V gene: TRBV11-2
J gene: TRBJ1-1
D gene: -
CDR3 protein: CASSFGTNIRNTEAFF
CDR3 DNA: TGTGCCAGCAGCTTCGGTACCAACATCCGGAACACTGAAGCTTTCTTT

clone size: once
V gene: TRBV10-3
J gene: TRBJ2-1
D gene: -
CDR3 protein: CAISESGTGSYNEQFF
CDR3 DNA: TGTGCCATCAGTGAGTCCGGGACTGGCTCCTACAATGAGCAGTTCTTC

clone size: -
V gene: TRBV28
J gene: TRBJ2-7
D gene: TRBD1
CDR3 protein: CASSMTGGYGEQYF
CDR3 DNA: TGTGCCAGCAGTATGACAGGGGGCTATGGCGAGCAGTACTTC

clone size: -
V gene: TRBV19
J gene: TRBJ2-7
D gene: TRBD1
CDR3 protein: CASSIGTAYEQYF
CDR3 DNA: TGTGCCAGTAGTATCGGGACAGCGTACGAGCAGTACTTC

clone size: few
V gene: TRBV5-4
J gene: TRBJ2-1
D gene: -
CDR3 protein: CASSLGSQSSYNEQFF
CDR3 DNA: TGTGCCAGCAGCTTGGGGTCTCAGAGCTCCTACAATGAGCAGTTCTTC

clone size: -
V gene: TRBV7-9
J gene: TRBJ1-2
D gene: -
CDR3 protein: CASSFNTHYGYTF
CDR3 DNA: TGTGCCAGCAGCTTCAACACCCACTATGGCTACACCTTC

clone size: -
V gene: TRBV9
J gene: TRBJ2-7
D gene: TRBD2
CDR3 protein: CASSADPLRDYYEQYF
CDR3 DNA: TGTGCCAGCAGCGCCGACCCCTTGCGGGACTACTACGAGCAGTACTTC

clone size: few
V gene: TRBV6-4
J gene: TRBJ2-3
D gene: -
CDR3 protein: CASSDSEASTDTQYF
CDR3 DNA: TGTGCCAGCAGTGACTCAGAGGCCAGCACAGATACGCAGTATTTT

clone size: -
V gene: TRBV2
J gene: TRBJ2-1
D gene: TRBD1
CDR3 protein: CASSDGTGRPIGGEQFF
CDR3 DNA: TGTGCCAGCAGTGACGGGACAGGGAGGCCTATCGGTGGTGAGCAGTTCTTC

clone size: -
V gene: TRBV25-1
J gene: TRBJ2-7
D gene: -
CDR3 protein: CASKAKSSYEQYF
CDR3 DNA: TGTGCCAGCAAGGCCAAAAGCTCCTACGAGCAGTACTTC

clone size: -
V gene: TRBV7-9
J gene: TRBJ1-5
D gene: TRBD1
CDR3 protein: CASSPQGAGGQPQHF
CDR3 DNA: TGTGCCAGCAGCCCACAGGGGGCGGGAGGTCAGCCCCAGCATTTT

clone size: many
V gene: TRBV28
J gene: TRBJ2-7
D gene: -
CDR3 protein: CASRMRTSHSSYEQYF
CDR3 DNA: TGTGCCAGCAGAATGAGGACTTCCCATTCCTCCTACGAGCAGTACTTC

clone size: -
V gene: TRBV29-1
J gene: TRBJ2-6
D gene: -
CDR3 protein: CSVVSGANVLTF
CDR3 DNA: TGCAGCGTTGTTTCTGGGGCCAACGTCCTGACTTTC

clone size: -
V gene: TRBV28
J gene: TRBJ2-1
D gene: TRBD2
CDR3 protein: CASSALAGVRNNEQFF
CDR3 DNA: TGTGCCAGCAGTGCCCTAGCGGGAGTCCGAAACAATGAGCAGTTCTTC

clone size: -
V gene: TRBV5-4
J gene: TRBJ2-3
D gene: -
CDR3 protein: CASSLSIWGTDTQYF
CDR3 DNA: TGTGCCAGCAGCCTGTCAATTTGGGGCACAGATACGCAGTATTTT

clone size: few
V gene: TRBV13
J gene: TRBJ2-7
D gene: -
CDR3 protein: CASSLAPTGEQYF
CDR3 DNA: TGTGCCAGCAGCTTAGCTCCCACGGGCGAGCAGTACTTC

clone size: -
V gene: TRBV4-1
J gene: TRBJ2-1
D gene: -
CDR3 protein: CASSQDGAVSYNEQFF
CDR3 DNA: TGCGCCAGCAGCCAAGACGGGGCGGTCTCCTACAATGAGCAGTTCTTC

clone size: -
V gene: TRBV2
J gene: TRBJ1-2
D gene: -
CDR3 protein: CASSGAGANYGYTF
CDR3 DNA: TGTGCCAGCAGTGGGGCCGGGGCCAACTATGGCTACACCTTC

clone size: -
V gene: TRBV6-6
J gene: TRBJ2-1
D gene: -
CDR3 protein: CASSYSRTYNEQFF
CDR3 DNA: TGTGCCAGCAGTTACTCCAGGACCTACAATGAGCAGTTCTTC

clone size: few
V gene: TRBV5-4
J gene: TRBJ2-7
D gene: -
CDR3 protein: CASSLSGSYYEQYF
CDR3 DNA: TGTGCCAGCAGCTTGTCGGGGAGTTACTACGAGCAGTACTTC

clone size: few
V gene: TRBV6-6
J gene: TRBJ1-1
D gene: -
CDR3 protein: CASSYSQMNTEAFF
CDR3 DNA: TGTGCCAGCAGTTACTCGCAGATGAACACTGAAGCTTTCTTT

clone size: -
V gene: TRBV10-3
J gene: TRBJ2-3
D gene: TRBD2
CDR3 protein: CAISEASGLTDTQYF
CDR3 DNA: TGTGCCATCAGTGAGGCTAGCGGGCTCACAGATACGCAGTATTTT

clone size: many
V gene: TRBV14
J gene: TRBJ1-2
D gene: -
CDR3 protein: CASSRAGWYGYTF
CDR3 DNA: TGTGCCAGCAGCCGGGCCGGGTGGTACGGCTACACCTTC

clone size: -
V gene: TRBV25-1
J gene: TRBJ2-1
D gene: -
CDR3 protein: CASSEGGTNNEQFF
CDR3 DNA: TGTGCCAGCAGTGAAGGCGGGACAAACAATGAGCAGTTCTTC

clone size: -
V gene: TRBV7-8
J gene: TRBJ1-5
D gene: TRBD1
CDR3 protein: CASSWLLGGSLSNQPQHF
CDR3 DNA: TGTGCCAGCAGCTGGCTTTTAGGGGGCAGTCTTAGCAATCAGCCCCAGCATTTT

clone size: -
V gene: TRBV6-4
J gene: TRBJ2-1
D gene: -
CDR3 protein: CASSPGSTTYNEQFF
CDR3 DNA: TGTGCCAGCAGCCCGGGATCTACCACCTACAATGAGCAGTTCTTC

clone size: -
V gene: TRBV28
J gene: TRBJ2-7
D gene: -
CDR3 protein: CASSSTKSAYEQYF
CDR3 DNA: TGTGCCAGCAGTTCGACAAAAAGCGCCTACGAGCAGTACTTC

clone size: -
V gene: TRBV7-8
J gene: TRBJ2-5
D gene: -
CDR3 protein: CASITGVTLGTQYF
CDR3 DNA: TGTGCCAGCATTACGGGGGTTACCCTTGGGACCCAGTACTTC

clone size: -
V gene: TRBV7-8
J gene: TRBJ2-3
D gene: TRBD1
CDR3 protein: CASSLGGTASDTQYF
CDR3 DNA: TGTGCCAGCAGCTTAGGGGGGACAGCATCAGATACGCAGTATTTT

clone size: -
V gene: TRBV25-1
J gene: TRBJ2-7
D gene: -
CDR3 protein: CASSVGVGRDSYEQYF
CDR3 DNA: TGTGCCAGCAGTGTAGGGGTCGGGAGAGACTCCTACGAGCAGTACTTC

clone size: -
V gene: TRBV30
J gene: TRBJ2-1
D gene: -
CDR3 protein: CAWSATGTPYNEQFF
CDR3 DNA: TGTGCCTGGAGTGCAACGGGGACCCCTTACAATGAGCAGTTCTTC

clone size: -
V gene: TRBV6-5
J gene: TRBJ2-7
D gene: TRBD2
CDR3 protein: CASRRAGDGTYEQYF
CDR3 DNA: TGTGCCAGCAGGCGGGCGGGGGACGGAACCTACGAGCAGTACTTC